The 9 T cell receptor beta chains given below trace back to one sample, sequenced in a study of CD8+ T cells in alopecia areata. The sequencing template was cDNA reverse transcribed from extracted RNA. Clones were read by immunoSEQ multiplex PCR, and TCRdb kept only the in-frame ones, dropping some. The sample shows 150,000 to 250,000 clones, roughly three fifths of them seen only once. Treatment defined: oral pan-JAK inhibitor, 5-10 mg twice daily. The specimen comprised CD4+ T cells sorted from blood, sampled at week 4, from a patient treated with tofacitinib. These receptors were collected from a human donor with alopecia areata.

The chain recombines TRBV9 with TRBJ1-1, with D perhaps TRBD1 (5 bases). Germline V gene sequence: CDR1 SGDLS, CDR2 YYNGEE. This CDR3 is built from 14 residues. V lost 0 bases and J lost 0, with 6 bases in between. For the CDR3, the DNA is TGTGCCAGCAGCGTAGAGGGGATGAACACTGAAGCTTTCTTT. Translating it yields CASSVEGMNTEAFF. The full variable domain, in which reference TRBV9 and TRBJ1-1 provide the parts outside the CDR3, is DSGVTQTPKHLITATGQRVTLRCSPRSGDLSVYWYQQSLDQGLQFLIQYYNGEERAKGNILERFSAQQFPDLHSELNLSSLELGDSALYFCASSVEGMNTEAFFGQGTRLTVV.

The chain combines TRBV2 with TRBJ1-6; 7 nucleotides align to TRBD1. Germline CDR1 SNHLY, CDR2 FYNNEI. With 1 base clipped from V and 8 bases from J, the junction kept 11 bases outside the gene matches. This CDR3 contains 17 residues. Here the CDR3 DNA reads TGTGCCAGCAGTGAAGAAAGGTTAGGGACAGTGTATTCACCCCTCCACTTT. Translation gives CASSEERLGTVYSPLHF.

This chain joins TRBV10-3 and TRBJ1-1; D not resolved. Germline V gives CDR1 ENHRY, CDR2 SYGVKD. V lost 2 bases, J lost 0 bases, and 10 bases lay in between. This CDR3 is built from 15 residues. CDR3 DNA: TGTGCCATCAGTGAGGGGGTGGGAATGAACACTGAAGCTTTCTTT. Its protein is CAISEGVGMNTEAFF.

The CDR3 sequence: CASSLAQPGYTF. The CDR3 coding sequence is TGTGCCAGCAGCTTGGCCCAGCCTGGCTACACCTTC. V is TRBV5-6 and J is TRBJ1-2; D ambiguous. CDR3 length equals 12 residues. The V end was cut by 0 bases, the J end by 7 bases, with 7 bases between. Germline V gene sequence: CDR1 SGHDT, CDR2 YYEEEE.

This chain links TRBV10-3 with TRBJ1-5; the D is unclear. Trimming cost V 4 bases and J 6 bases, with 16 bases left between them. CDR1 is ENHRY and CDR2 is SYGVKD in the germline V gene. CDR3 length: 15 amino acids. CDR3 in amino acids: CAISVDNLVSQPQHF. For the CDR3, the DNA is TGTGCCATCAGTGTCGACAACTTGGTATCTCAGCCCCAGCATTTT.

The chain employs TRBV11-2 and TRBJ1-5; 8 bases line up with TRBD1. Per the germline V gene, CDR1 is SGHAT and CDR2 is FQNNGV. The CDR3 runs to 14 residues. Trimming removed 1 base from V and 4 bases from J; junction bases left unmatched: 0. This CDR3 reads CASSLGTGNQPQHF. Written as DNA, the CDR3 is TGTGCCAGCAGCTTAGGGACAGGGAATCAGCCCCAGCATTTT. The full variable domain, completed using reference TRBV11-2 and TRBJ1-5, is EAGVAQSPRYKIIEKRQSVAFWCNPISGHATLYWYQQILGQGPKLLIQFQNNGVVDDSQLPKDRFSAERLKGVDSTLKIQPAKLEDSAVYLCASSLGTGNQPQHFGDGTRLSIL.

The chain uses TRBV7-9 and TRBJ2-7, with TRBD1 as a possible D gene (5 bases). Germline loops: CDR1 SEHNR, CDR2 FQNEAQ (reference sequence). V lost 5 bases, J lost 1 base, and 12 bases lay in between. This CDR3 is built from 14 residues. CDR3 bases: TGTGCCAGCAGCCTAACACAGGAGTCCTACGAGCAGTACTTC. It specifies CASSLTQESYEQYF.

This chain links TRBV25-1 with TRBJ2-3, with unresolved D. Per the germline V gene, CDR1 is MGHDK and CDR2 is SYGVNS. The ends were cut back, 3 bases at V and 3 bases at J, with 10 bases in the middle. This CDR3 spans 14 amino acids. CDR3 region: CASSDSHPTDTQYF. The CDR3 region has the DNA TGTGCCAGCAGTGACAGCCATCCTACAGATACGCAGTATTTT. The full variable domain, rest sourced from reference TRBV25-1 and TRBJ2-3, is EADIYQTPRYLVIGTGKKITLECSQTMGHDKMYWYQQDPGMELHLIHYSYGVNSTEKGDLSSESTVSRIRTEHFPLTLESARPSHTSQYLCASSDSHPTDTQYFGPGTRLTVL.

This clone has only one observation. The J gene is TRBJ2-3, the V gene TRBV15, with D tentatively TRBD2 (5 bases). CDR1 is LNHNV, CDR2 YYDKDF, per germline (reference sequence). The V end was cut by 0 bases, the J end by 4 bases, with 8 bases between. CDR3 length: 14 residues. The CDR3 loop is CATSRDERADTQYF. CDR3 DNA: TGTGCCACCAGCAGAGATGAGAGGGCAGATACGCAGTATTTT.